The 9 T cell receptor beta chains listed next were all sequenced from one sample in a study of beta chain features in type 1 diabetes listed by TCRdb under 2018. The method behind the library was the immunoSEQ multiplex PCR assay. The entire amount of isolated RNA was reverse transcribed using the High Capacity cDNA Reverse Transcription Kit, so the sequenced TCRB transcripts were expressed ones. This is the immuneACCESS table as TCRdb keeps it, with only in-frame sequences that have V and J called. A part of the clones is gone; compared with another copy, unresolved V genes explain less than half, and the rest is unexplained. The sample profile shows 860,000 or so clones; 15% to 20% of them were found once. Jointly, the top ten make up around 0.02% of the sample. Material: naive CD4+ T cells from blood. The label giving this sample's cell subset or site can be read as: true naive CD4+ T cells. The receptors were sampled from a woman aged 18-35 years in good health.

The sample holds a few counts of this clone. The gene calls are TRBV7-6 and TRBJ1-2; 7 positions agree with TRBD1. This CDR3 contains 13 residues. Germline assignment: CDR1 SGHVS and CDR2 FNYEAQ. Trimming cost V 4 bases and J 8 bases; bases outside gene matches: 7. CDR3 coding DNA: TGTGCCAGCAGCTCACAGGGGATGGGAGGCTACACCTTC. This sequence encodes CASSSQGMGGYTF.

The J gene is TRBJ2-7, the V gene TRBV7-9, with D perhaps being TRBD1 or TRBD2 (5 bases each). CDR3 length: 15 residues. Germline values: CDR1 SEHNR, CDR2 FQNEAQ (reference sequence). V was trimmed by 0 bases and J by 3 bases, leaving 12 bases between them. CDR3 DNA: TGTGCCAGCAGCTTAGCTCCAGGGACCAACTACGAGCAGTACTTC. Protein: CASSLAPGTNYEQYF.

CDR3 sequence reads: CASRPDSYNEQFF. CDR3 DNA: TGTGCCAGCAGGCCAGATTCCTACAATGAGCAGTTCTTC. The chain employs TRBV27 and TRBJ2-1, with D uncertain. Germline-derived CDR1 and CDR2 are MNHEY and SMNVEV (reference sequence). Trimming cost V 6 bases and J 1 base, with 7 bases left between them. CDR3 size: 13 residues.

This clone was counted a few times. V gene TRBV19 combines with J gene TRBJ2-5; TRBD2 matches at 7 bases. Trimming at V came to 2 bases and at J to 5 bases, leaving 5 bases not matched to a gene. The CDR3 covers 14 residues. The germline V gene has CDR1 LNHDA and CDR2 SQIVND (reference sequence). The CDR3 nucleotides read TGTGCCAGTAGTATAACGGGAGGATCGGAGACCCAGTACTTC. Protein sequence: CASSITGGSETQYF.

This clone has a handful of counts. CDR3 protein: CASSLKREINEQFF. CDR3 nucleotide sequence: TGTGCCAGCAGCTTAAAGCGGGAGATCAATGAGCAGTTCTTC. The rearrangement links TRBV7-2 to TRBJ2-1; 8 nucleotides align to TRBD2. V lost 2 bases and J lost 6; bases outside the gene matches: 3. The germline gives CDR1 SGHTA, CDR2 FQGNSA. The CDR3 covers 14 residues.

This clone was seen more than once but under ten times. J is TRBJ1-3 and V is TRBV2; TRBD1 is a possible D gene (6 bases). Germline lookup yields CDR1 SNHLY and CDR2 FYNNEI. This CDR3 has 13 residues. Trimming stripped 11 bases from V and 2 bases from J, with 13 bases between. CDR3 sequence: CASTQGTGNTIYF. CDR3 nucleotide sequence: TGTGCCTCTACCCAGGGGACTGGAAACACCATATATTTT.

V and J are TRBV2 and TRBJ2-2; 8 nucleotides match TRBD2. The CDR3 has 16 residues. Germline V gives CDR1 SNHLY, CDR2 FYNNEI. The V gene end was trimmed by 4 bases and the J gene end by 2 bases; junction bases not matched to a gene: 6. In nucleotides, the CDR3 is TGTGCCAGCAGTGCTCAGCGGGGGTCTAACACCGGGGAGCTGTTTTTT. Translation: CASSAQRGSNTGELFF.

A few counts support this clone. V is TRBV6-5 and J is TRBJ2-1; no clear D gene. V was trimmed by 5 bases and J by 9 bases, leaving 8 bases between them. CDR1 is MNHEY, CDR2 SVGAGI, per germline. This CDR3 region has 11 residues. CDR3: CASSGVGEQFF. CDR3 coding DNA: TGTGCCAGCAGTGGGGTAGGTGAGCAGTTCTTC.

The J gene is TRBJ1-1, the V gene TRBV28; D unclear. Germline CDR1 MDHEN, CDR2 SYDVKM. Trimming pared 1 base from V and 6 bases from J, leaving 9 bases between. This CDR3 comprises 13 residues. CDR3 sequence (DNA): TGTGCCAGCAGTTTATTCGCAGGAGCTGAAGCTTTCTTT. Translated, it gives CASSLFAGAEAFF.